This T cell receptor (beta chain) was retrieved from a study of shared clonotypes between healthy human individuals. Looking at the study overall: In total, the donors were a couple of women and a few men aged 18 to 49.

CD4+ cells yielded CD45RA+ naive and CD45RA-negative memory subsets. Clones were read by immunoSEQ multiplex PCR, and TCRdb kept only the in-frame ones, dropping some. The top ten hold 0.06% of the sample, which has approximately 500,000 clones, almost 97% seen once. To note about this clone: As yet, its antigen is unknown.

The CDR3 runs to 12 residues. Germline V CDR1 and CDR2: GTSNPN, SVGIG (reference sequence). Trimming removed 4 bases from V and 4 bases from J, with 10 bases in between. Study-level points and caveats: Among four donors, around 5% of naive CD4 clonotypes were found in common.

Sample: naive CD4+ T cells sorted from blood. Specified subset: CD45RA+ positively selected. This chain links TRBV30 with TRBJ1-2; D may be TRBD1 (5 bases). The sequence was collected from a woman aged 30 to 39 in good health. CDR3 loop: CAWTRQTYGYTF. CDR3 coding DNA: TGTGCCTGGACGCGACAGACCTATGGCTACACCTTC.